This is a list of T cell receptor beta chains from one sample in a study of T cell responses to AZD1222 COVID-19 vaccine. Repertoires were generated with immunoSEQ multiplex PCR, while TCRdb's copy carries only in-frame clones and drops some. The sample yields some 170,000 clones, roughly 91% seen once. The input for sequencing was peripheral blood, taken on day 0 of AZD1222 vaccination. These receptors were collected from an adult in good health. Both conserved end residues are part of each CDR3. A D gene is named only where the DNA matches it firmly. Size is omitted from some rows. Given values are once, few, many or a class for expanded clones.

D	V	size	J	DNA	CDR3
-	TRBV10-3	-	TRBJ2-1	TGTGCCATCAGTGAGACCAGCAATGAGCAGTTCTTC	CAISETSNEQFF
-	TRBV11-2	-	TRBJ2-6	TGTGCCAGCAGCTTAGATCGGACGGCCTCTGGGGCCAACGTCCTGACTTTC	CASSLDRTASGANVLTF
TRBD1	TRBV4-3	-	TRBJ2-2	TGCGCCAGCAGCCAAACAGGGGCCACCGGGGAGCTGTTTTTT	CASSQTGATGELFF
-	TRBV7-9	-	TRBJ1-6	TGTGCCAGCAGCTTAGGGACTTCACCCCTCCACTTT	CASSLGTSPLHF
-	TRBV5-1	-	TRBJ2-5	TGCGCCAGCAGCTTGAGTTGGGGGGGGGCAGAGACCCAGTACTTC	CASSLSWGGAETQYF
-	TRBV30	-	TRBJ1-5	TGTGCCTGGAGTGGGTCAAATCAGCCCCAGCATTTT	CAWSGSNQPQHF
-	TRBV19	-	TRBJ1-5	TGTGCCAGTAGTATAGGAAGGGGGGAAAGCAATCAGCCCCAGCATTTT	CASSIGRGESNQPQHF
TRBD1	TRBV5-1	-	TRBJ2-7	TGCGCCAGCAGCAAGGACAGGGTGGGCTACGAGCAGTACTTC	CASSKDRVGYEQYF
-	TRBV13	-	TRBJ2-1	TGTGCCAGCAGCCTAACCCAGGATTTGGATGAGCAGTTCTTC	CASSLTQDLDEQFF
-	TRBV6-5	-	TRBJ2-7	TGTGCCAGCAGTATTGGGGTCGGAAACTACGAGCAGTACTTC	CASSIGVGNYEQYF
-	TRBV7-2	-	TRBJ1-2	TGTGCCAGCAGCTTCCTCGGAAACTATGGCTACACCTTC	CASSFLGNYGYTF
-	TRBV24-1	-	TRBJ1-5	TGTGCCACCGGCTGGGGACGAAAAAGCAATCAGCCCCAGCATTTT	CATGWGRKSNQPQHF
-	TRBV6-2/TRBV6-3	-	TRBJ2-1	TGTGCCAGCAGTTACCCGGACAATGAGCAGTTCTTC	CASSYPDNEQFF
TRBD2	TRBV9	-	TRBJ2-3	TGTGCCAGCAGCGTCGCCGGTGGGGCGGGGGGGCCGGATACGCAGTATTTT	CASSVAGGAGGPDTQYF
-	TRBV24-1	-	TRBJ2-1	TGTGCCACCAGTCCAACTAAGCCCTACAATGAGCAGTTCTTC	CATSPTKPYNEQFF
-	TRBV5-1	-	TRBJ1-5	TGCGCCAGCAGCTTGGAGAGCAATCAGCCCCAGCATTTT	CASSLESNQPQHF
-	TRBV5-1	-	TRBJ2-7	TGCGCCAGCAGCTTGGACATCAGGGTCGGCGAGCAGTACTTC	CASSLDIRVGEQYF
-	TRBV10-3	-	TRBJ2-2	TGTGCCATCAGTCCCTCGGACAGCGCTCGCCGGGAGCTGTTTTTT	CAISPSDSARRELFF
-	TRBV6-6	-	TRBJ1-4	TGTGCCAGCAGTTCCCGCGAAAAACTGTTTTTT	CASSSREKLFF
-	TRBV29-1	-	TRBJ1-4	TGCAGCGTTCGAGGGGTGGGGGAACTGTTTTTT	CSVRGVGELFF
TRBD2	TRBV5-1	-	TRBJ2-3	TGCGCCAGCAGCTTATCAGGACTAGCGGGGGGCACAGATACGCAGTATTTT	CASSLSGLAGGTDTQYF
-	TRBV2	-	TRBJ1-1	TGTGCCAGCAGTGATCAGGGAGGGAACACTGAAGCTTTCTTT	CASSDQGGNTEAFF
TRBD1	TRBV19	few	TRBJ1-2	TGTGCCAGTAGTATAACGGACAGGGGCGGCTACACCTTC	CASSITDRGGYTF
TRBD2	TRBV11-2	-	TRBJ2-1	TGTGCCAGCAGCCCCGCGGGACTAGGCAATAATGAGCAGTTCTTC	CASSPAGLGNNEQFF
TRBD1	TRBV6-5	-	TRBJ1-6	TGTGCCAGCAGCCTAGGACAGGGCCTTTCACCCCTCCACTTT	CASSLGQGLSPLHF
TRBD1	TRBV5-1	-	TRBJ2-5	TGCGCCAGCACCCCCCTGGTCCAGGGGGCAGGGGAGACCCAGTACTTC	CASTPLVQGAGETQYF
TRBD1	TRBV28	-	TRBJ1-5	TGTGCCAGCAGTTTACAGGGGGGGTTTGGACAGCCCCAGCATTTT	CASSLQGGFGQPQHF
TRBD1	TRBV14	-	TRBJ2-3	TGTGCCAGCAGCCCTTGGACAGGGCGAAGAGATACGCAGTATTTT	CASSPWTGRRDTQYF
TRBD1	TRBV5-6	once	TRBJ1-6	TGTGCCAGCAGCTCCTGGACAGGGAGGGGTTCACCCCTCCACTTT	CASSSWTGRGSPLHF
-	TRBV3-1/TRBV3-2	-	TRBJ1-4	TGTGCCAGCAGCCCTTGGCTGGGACCGAGGGCTAATGAAAAACTGTTTTTT	CASSPWLGPRANEKLFF
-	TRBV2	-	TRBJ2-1	TGTGCCAGCAGTGAAACGGGGAGATACAATGAGCAGTTCTTC	CASSETGRYNEQFF
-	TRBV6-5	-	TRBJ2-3	TGTGCCAGCAGTTACCCTGAACTGGTTAGCACAGATACGCAGTATTTT	CASSYPELVSTDTQYF
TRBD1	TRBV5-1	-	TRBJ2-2	TGCGCCAGCAGCTTTACAGGGGTCACCGGGGAGCTGTTTTTT	CASSFTGVTGELFF
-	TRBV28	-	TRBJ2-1	TGTGCCAGCAGTTTACGGGGGGCCCAGCAGTTCTTC	CASSLRGAQQFF
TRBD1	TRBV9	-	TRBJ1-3	TGTGCCAGCAGCGAATGGGACAGGGTCTCTGGAAACACCATATATTTT	CASSEWDRVSGNTIYF
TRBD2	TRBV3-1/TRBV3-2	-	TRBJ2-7	TGTGCCAGTAGGGACTTAGCGGGACTGGGAGGGGAGCAGTACTTC	CASRDLAGLGGEQYF
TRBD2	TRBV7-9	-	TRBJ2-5	TGTGCCAGCAGCTTAAAACTAGCGGAGTGGGGGGAGACCCAGTACTTC	CASSLKLAEWGETQYF
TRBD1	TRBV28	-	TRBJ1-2	TGTGCCAGCGGTCCCGGGACAGGGGGCCACTATGGCTACACCTTC	CASGPGTGGHYGYTF
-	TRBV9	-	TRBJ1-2	TGTGCCAGCAGCGTAGAAGGAACAGGGATGTTGGGCTACACCTTC	CASSVEGTGMLGYTF
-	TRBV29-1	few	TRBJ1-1	TGCAGCGTTGCGAGGTCGGACACTGAAGCTTTCTTT	CSVARSDTEAFF
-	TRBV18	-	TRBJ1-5	TGTGCCAGCTCACCAAAGTCAATAAATCAGCCCCAGCATTTT	CASSPKSINQPQHF
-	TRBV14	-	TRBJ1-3	TGTGCCAGCAGCGCCTCTGGAAACACCATATATTTT	CASSASGNTIYF
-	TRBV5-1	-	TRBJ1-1	TGCGCCAGCAGCTTGGGGGGCGCCACCCCAGGCGCTTTCTTT	CASSLGGATPGAFF
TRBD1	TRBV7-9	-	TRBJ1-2	TGTGCCAGCAGCTCGAGACAGGGGTTCACCTTC	CASSSRQGFTF
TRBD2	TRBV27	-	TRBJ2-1	TGTGCCAGCAGCGCTAGCGGGGGGGCCTCCGGTGAGCAGTTCTTC	CASSASGGASGEQFF
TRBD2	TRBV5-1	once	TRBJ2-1	TGCGCCAGCAGCTCGGAAGGGACTAGCGCACGTGTGGGGTTCTTC	CASSSEGTSARVGFF
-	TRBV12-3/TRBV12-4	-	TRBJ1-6	TGTGCCAGCACTACGCGGTCTAATTCACCCCTCCACTTT	CASTTRSNSPLHF
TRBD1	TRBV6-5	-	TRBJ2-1	TGTGCCAGCAGATGGGACAGGGGGCCCGGCAATGAGCAGTTCTTC	CASRWDRGPGNEQFF
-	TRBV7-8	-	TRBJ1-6	TGTGCCAGCAGCTTAAGGCAGGACAGATCTAGCTCCTATAATTCACCCCTCCACTTT	CASSLRQDRSSSYNSPLHF
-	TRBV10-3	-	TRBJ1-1	TGTGCCATCAGTTCGGGGGGAAACACTGAAGCTTTCTTT	CAISSGGNTEAFF
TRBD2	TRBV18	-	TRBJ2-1	TGTGCCAGCTCACCACGGCGGGAGGGCAATGAGCAGTTCTTC	CASSPRREGNEQFF
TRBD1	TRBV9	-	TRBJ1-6	TGTGCCAGCAGCGACGGACAGGGAGGACTTAATTCACCCCTCCACTTT	CASSDGQGGLNSPLHF
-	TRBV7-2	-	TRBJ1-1	TGTGCCAGCAGCACCTCCTTGGTGGGGATAACTGAAGCTTTCTTT	CASSTSLVGITEAFF
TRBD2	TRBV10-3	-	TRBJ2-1	TGTGCCATCAGTGGGACTAGCGGGATCAATGAGCAGTTCTTC	CAISGTSGINEQFF